The T cell receptor beta chain described here comes from a study of blood T cell repertoires in COVID-19. Study background: Samples taken during acute and convalescent COVID-19 were collected in the United States, Italy and Spain. T cells, B-cell-depleted T cells, or PBMCs provided the cDNA or gDNA that served as material.

Participant-given clinical history determined each cohort assignment. The CDR3 sequence is 15 residues long. The V gene end was trimmed by 6 bases and the J gene end by 8 bases; junction bases not matched to a gene: 5. The germline gives CDR1 LNHDA, CDR2 SQIVND (reference sequence). This table comes from immunoSEQ multiplex PCR, and its TCRdb copy is limited to in-frame clones, with some not included. The table shows roughly 340,000 clones, with 85% to 90% occurring only once. V is TRBV19 and J is TRBJ2-2; 14 nucleotides agree with TRBD2. This TCR came from a man aged 18 to 29 who had recovered from COVID-19. Sequencing input: PBMCs or T cells enriched from blood (not recorded which). The CDR3 nucleotides read TGTGCCAGTAGCGGGACTAGCGGGAGTGTAGGGGAGCTGTTTTTT. Translating gives CASSGTSGSVGELFF.